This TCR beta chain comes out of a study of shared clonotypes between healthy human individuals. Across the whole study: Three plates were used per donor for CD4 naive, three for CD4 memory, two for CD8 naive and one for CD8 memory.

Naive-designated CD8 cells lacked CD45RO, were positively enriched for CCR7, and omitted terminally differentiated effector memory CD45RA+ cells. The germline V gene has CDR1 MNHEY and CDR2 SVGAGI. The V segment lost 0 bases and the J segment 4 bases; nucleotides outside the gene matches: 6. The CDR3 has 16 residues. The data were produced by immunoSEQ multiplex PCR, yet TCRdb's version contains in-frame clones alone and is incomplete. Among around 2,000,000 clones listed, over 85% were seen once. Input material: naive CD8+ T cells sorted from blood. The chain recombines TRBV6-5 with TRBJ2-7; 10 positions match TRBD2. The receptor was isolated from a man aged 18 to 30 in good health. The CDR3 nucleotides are TGTGCCAGCAGTTACTCGCTAGCGGGGGAGTTTTACGAGCAGTACTTC. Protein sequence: CASSYSLAGEFYEQYF.